Below are 12 T cell receptor beta chains sequenced from a single sample in a study of cytomegalovirus exposure and HLA in healthy donors. Use of 60 Vbeta and 13 Jbeta primers characterized the PCR. Measured with immunoSEQ multiplex PCR; TCRdb has only the in-frame clones, and not every one. The table has 150,000 to 200,000 clones, around 83% seen once. Sample: PBMCs. These receptors all come from a woman aged 18-29 years in good health and CMV-seronegative.

The chain recombines TRBV6-1 with TRBJ1-2, with TRBD1 identical over 8 bases. Trimming took 4 bases from V and 7 from J; bases not matched to a gene: 8. Germline-derived CDR1 and CDR2 are MNHNS and SASEGT. The CDR3 covers 14 residues. As DNA, the CDR3 is TGTGCCAGCAGTGGCCTGGACAGGGTCTTTGGCTACACCTTC. This sequence encodes CASSGLDRVFGYTF.

This CDR3 reads CASSPYGGTQYF. CDR3 nucleotide sequence: TGTGCCAGCAGCCCCTACGGTGGGACCCAGTACTTC. The chain links TRBV7-9 to TRBJ2-5; no firm D call. The V and J ends lost 5 bases and 7 bases respectively, with 11 bases between them. Germline-derived CDR1 and CDR2 are SEHNR and FQNEAQ (reference sequence). The CDR3 contains 12 residues. Looking up the rest from reference TRBV7-9 and TRBJ2-5 gives the full variable domain: DTGVSQNPRHKITKRGQNVTFRCDPISEHNRLYWYRQTLGQGPEFLTYFQNEAQLEKSRLLSDRFSAERPKGSFSTLEIQRTEQGDSAMYLCASSPYGGTQYFGPGTRLLVL.

This clone was observed once. The genes are TRBV6-5 and TRBJ1-1; D is unclear. V lost 0 bases, J lost 3 bases, and 14 bases lay in between. The CDR3 is 16 amino acids. The V gene's germline CDR1 is MNHEY and CDR2 SVGAGI. This CDR3 reads CASSYSTGWRDTEAFF. The CDR3 nucleotides read TGTGCCAGCAGTTACTCGACGGGTTGGAGGGACACTGAAGCTTTCTTT.

The chain couples TRBV7-2 to TRBJ2-5, with TRBD2 identical over 13 bases. The germline gives CDR1 SGHTA, CDR2 FQGNSA. J was trimmed by 7 bases and V by 5 bases; bases with no gene match: 13. The CDR3 contains 17 residues. CDR3 sequence reads: CASSLGLAGVPGGTQYF. For the CDR3, the DNA is TGTGCCAGCAGCCTCGGACTAGCGGGAGTCCCCGGGGGGACCCAGTACTTC. Full variable domain (rest looked up from reference TRBV7-2 and TRBJ2-5): GAGVSQSPSNKVTEKGKDVELRCDPISGHTALYWYRQSLGQGLEFLIYFQGNSAPDKSGLPSDRFSAERTGGSVSTLTIQRTQQEDSAVYLCASSLGLAGVPGGTQYFGPGTRLLVL.

The chain combines TRBV2 with TRBJ2-3, with D possibly being TRBD1 (6 bases). V lost 6 bases, J lost 3 bases, and 25 bases lay in between. Germline V gene sequence: CDR1 SNHLY, CDR2 FYNNEI. The CDR3 has 18 residues. The DNA for the CDR3 is TGTGCCAGCAGCCCGGGTTCACCGGCAGGGGAAGGTACAGATACGCAGTATTTT. It codes for CASSPGSPAGEGTDTQYF.

This chain uses TRBV7-6 with TRBJ2-2; TRBD1 agrees at 12 bases. Germline V CDR1 and CDR2: SGHVS, FNYEAQ. Trimming at V came to 5 bases and at J to 4 bases, leaving 14 bases not matched to a gene. The CDR3 contains 19 residues. CDR3 residues: CASSRENSGTGGFTGELFF. The DNA of the CDR3 is TGTGCCAGCAGCCGAGAGAATTCCGGGACAGGGGGCTTCACCGGGGAGCTGTTTTTT.

The chain has TRBV6-5 and TRBJ2-1; D unclear. The germline V and J ends were trimmed by 3 bases and 0 bases, with 9 bases remaining between them. The CDR3 consists of 15 residues. Germline V gene data show CDR1 as MNHEY and CDR2 as SVGAGI. CDR3 coding DNA: TGTGCCAGCAGTTATAGACATAGCTCCTACAATGAGCAGTTCTTC. As protein: CASSYRHSSYNEQFF.

This chain joins TRBV5-6 and TRBJ2-1, with 7 bases identical to TRBD2. Germline values: CDR1 SGHDT, CDR2 YYEEEE. V gave up 5 bases and J gave up 7 bases; unmatched junction bases: 9. CDR3 length: 14 residues. The CDR3 here is CASSPGGPRNEQFF. In DNA form, the CDR3 reads TGTGCCAGCAGTCCGGGAGGTCCGAGGAATGAGCAGTTCTTC. Full variable domain (rest looked up from reference TRBV5-6 and TRBJ2-1): DAGVTQSPTHLIKTRGQQVTLRCSPKSGHDTVSWYQQALGQGPQFIFQYYEEEERQRGNFPDRFSGHQFPNYSSELNVNALLLGDSALYLCASSPGGPRNEQFFGPGTRLTVL.

The chain links TRBV6-5 to TRBJ1-1, with D possibly being TRBD1 (6 bases). The V end lost 2 bases, the J end lost 7 bases, and 17 bases lay between the germline ends. Germline loops: CDR1 MNHEY, CDR2 SVGAGI. There are 15 residues in the CDR3. CDR3 bases: TGTGCCAGCAGTTACGGGGAAGGCATGACAGGTGAAGCTTTCTTT. Encoded protein: CASSYGEGMTGEAFF.

This sequence joins TRBV5-1 and TRBJ2-2; 12 bases match TRBD2. There are 19 residues in the CDR3. Germline CDR1 is SGHRS and CDR2 is YFSETQ. The ends lost 4 bases at V and 6 bases at J; junction bases unmatched: 16. CDR3 protein: CASSPMSTSGGGKAGELFF. DNA of the CDR3: TGCGCCAGCAGCCCAATGTCGACTAGCGGGGGAGGTAAAGCCGGGGAGCTGTTTTTT.

This chain joins TRBV7-9 and TRBJ2-7; 8 bases fit TRBD1. Looked up from germline, CDR1 is SEHNR and CDR2 is FQNEAQ (reference sequence). The CDR3 runs 13 residues. V shed 3 bases and J 4 bases; nucleotides not matched to a gene: 2. The DNA for the CDR3 is TGTGCCAGCAGCTTTGGGACAGGATACGAGCAGTACTTC. Protein product: CASSFGTGYEQYF.

This clone was counted between two and nine times. The rearrangement joins TRBV7-9 to TRBJ2-2, with a weak D call TRBD1 (5 bases). With 2 bases removed from V and 4 bases from J, the gap between germline ends came to 11 bases. Germline CDR1 and CDR2: SEHNR and FQNEAQ (reference sequence). CDR3 length equals 15 residues. CDR3 in amino acids: CASSLRGQLTGELFF. The CDR3 nucleotides are TGTGCCAGCAGCTTAAGGGGCCAGCTCACCGGGGAGCTGTTTTTT. Drawing the rest from reference TRBV7-9 and TRBJ2-2, the complete variable domain is DTGVSQNPRHKITKRGQNVTFRCDPISEHNRLYWYRQTLGQGPEFLTYFQNEAQLEKSRLLSDRFSAERPKGSFSTLEIQRTEQGDSAMYLCASSLRGQLTGELFFGEGSRLTVL.